Listed here is a single T cell receptor beta chain. Profiling relied on immunoSEQ multiplex PCR, and the TCRdb table lists in-frame clones only, not all of them. The data show about 69,000 clones, 90% seen once. The data were obtained in a study of OX40 agonist ivuxolimab in advanced cancers. The length of the CDR3 is 16 residues. Losses at the gene ends were 8 bases for V and 4 bases for J; bases not matched to a gene: 14. CDR1 and CDR2 (germline): SQVTM, ANQGSEA. The J gene is TRBJ2-1, the V gene TRBV29-1; TRBD2 agrees at 10 bases. The sequence was obtained from an adult with an advanced solid tumor such as melanoma, head and neck, liver or kidney cancer. The sequenced sample was CD4+ or CD8+ T cells sorted from blood, obtained in a trial of the OX40 agonist ivuxolimab. The CDR3 protein is CSPVLAGTSVYNEQFF. The CDR3, as DNA: TGCAGCCCTGTATTAGCCGGGACTAGCGTTTACAATGAGCAGTTCTTC.